The 26 T cell receptor beta chains listed next were all sequenced from one sample in a study of vaccination and CD4 T cells after COVID-19. Treatment denoted: 10-day PBMC culture with coronavirus spike peptide pools or control peptides (ViraFEST assay). Their target antigens are unknown. Sequence data for DNA of cultured CD4+ T cells were generated by the Oncomine TCR Beta short-read assay. TCRdb reprocessed the PCR reads with MiXCR, giving one entry per CDR3 protein. The sample shows approximately 15,000 distinct CDR3 sequences, less than 45% of them seen only once. The sample here was CD4+ T cells from blood, cultured in vitro, taken before SARS-CoV-2 vaccination. These receptors were obtained from a human donor who received a COVID-19 vaccine.

This clonotype was seen more than once but under ten times. V and J are TRBV7-7 and TRBJ2-5, with D maybe TRBD2 (7 bases). This CDR3 contains 13 residues. Trimming took 8 bases from V and 5 from J, leaving 15 bases between them. Per germline, CDR1 SSHAT and CDR2 FNYEAQ (reference sequence). The chain's CDR3 is CASGGGGEETQYF. CDR3 sequence (DNA): TGTGCCAGCGGCGGCGGGGGCGAGGAGACCCAGTACTTC. Together with reference TRBV7-7 and TRBJ2-5, the CDR3 gives the full variable domain: GAGVSQSPRYKVTKRGQDVTLRCDPISSHATLYWYQQALGQGPEFLTYFNYEAQPDKSGLPSDRFSAERPEGSISTLTIQRTEQRDSAMYRCASGGGGEETQYFGPGTRLLVL.

The CDR3 region is CASSYVQGNEKLFF. CDR3 nucleotides: TGTGCCAGCAGTTACGTCCAGGGTAATGAAAAACTGTTTTTT. This rearrangement joins TRBV6-5 to TRBJ1-4, with D perhaps matching TRBD1 (5 bases). V lost 2 bases to trimming and J lost 4 bases, with 8 bases between them. This CDR3 has 14 amino acids. CDR1 and CDR2 from the germline V gene are MNHEY and SVGAGI.

This clonotype has just a few counts. The J gene is TRBJ2-2, the V gene TRBV24-1; a weak D match, TRBD1 (6 bases). With 5 bases removed from V and 4 bases from J, the gap between germline ends came to 19 bases. There are 17 residues in the CDR3. Germline V gives CDR1 KGHDR, CDR2 SFDVKD. CDR3 residues: CATSGTIPGQSTGELFF. The CDR3 DNA reads TGTGCCACCAGTGGAACTATTCCGGGACAATCCACCGGGGAGCTGTTTTTT.

The V and J genes are TRBV2 and TRBJ1-1; 7 positions agree with TRBD1. V was pared by 8 bases and J by 5 bases, with 2 bases of the junction left unmatched. Germline lookup yields CDR1 SNHLY and CDR2 FYNNEI. The CDR3 runs to 11 residues. DNA for the CDR3: TGTGCCAGCCTACAGGGGACTGAAGCTTTCTTT. Translating it yields CASLQGTEAFF.

The rearrangement joins TRBV4-2 to TRBJ2-1, with no clear D. Germline V gene sequence: CDR1 LGHNA, CDR2 YNFKEQ. The CDR3 runs to 15 residues. V was clipped by 1 base and J by 0 bases, with 7 bases between them. CDR3: CASSQVSSSYNEQFF. As DNA, the CDR3 is TGTGCCAGCAGCCAAGTGTCAAGCTCCTACAATGAGCAGTTCTTC.

This chain links TRBV27 with TRBJ1-4, with no clear D. The V and J ends lost 3 bases and 10 bases respectively, with 9 bases between them. The CDR3 covers 12 residues. Looked up from germline, CDR1 is MNHEY and CDR2 is SMNVEV (reference sequence). CDR3: CASSFYGGKLFF. The CDR3 DNA is TGTGCCAGCAGTTTCTACGGTGGAAAACTGTTTTTT.

This clonotype is labeled medium-sized. The chain recombines TRBV20-1 with TRBJ2-5; 9 bases fit TRBD1. Germline CDR1 and CDR2: DFQATT and SNEGSKA (reference sequence). There are 13 residues in the CDR3. J lost 5 bases, V lost 6 bases, and 7 bases had no gene match. CDR3 coding DNA: TGCAGTGCGGAACAGGGGGCTGGGGAGACCCAGTACTTC. Its translation: CSAEQGAGETQYF.

This clonotype is categorized as large (0.1 to 1%). The V call is TRBV24-1, the J call TRBJ1-2; 8 positions match TRBD1. CDR3 length: 13 amino acids. V lost 4 bases to trimming and J lost 4 bases; unmatched junction nucleotides: 1. Germline V CDR1 and CDR2: KGHDR, SFDVKD. CDR3 in amino acids: CATSDTGGYGYTF. In nucleotides, the CDR3 is TGTGCCACCAGTGACACAGGGGGCTATGGCTACACCTTC.

The chain combines TRBV7-9 with TRBJ1-1; 11 bases are shared with TRBD1. The CDR3 extends over 15 amino acids. The germline V gene encodes CDR1 SEHNR and CDR2 FQNEAQ (reference sequence). Losses at the gene ends were 5 bases for V and 1 base for J; bases not matched to a gene: 3. The CDR3 region has the DNA TGTGCCAGCAGCGTGGACAGGGGGCGGAACACTGAAGCTTTCTTT. Its protein is CASSVDRGRNTEAFF. The variable domain in full, with the rest retrieved from reference TRBV7-9 and TRBJ1-1, is DTGVSQNPRHKITKRGQNVTFRCDPISEHNRLYWYRQTLGQGPEFLTYFQNEAQLEKSRLLSDRFSAERPKGSFSTLEIQRTEQGDSAMYLCASSVDRGRNTEAFFGQGTRLTVV.

The CDR3 spells CASSGTGWNSPLHF. CDR3 coding DNA: TGCGCCAGCAGTGGTACAGGGTGGAATTCACCCCTCCACTTT. The V gene is TRBV10-1, the J gene TRBJ1-6; a weak D match, TRBD1 (6 bases). CDR1 WNHNN and CDR2 SYGVQD come from the germline V gene (reference sequence). Trimming took off 4 bases at V and 7 bases at J, with 11 bases between the two ends. The CDR3 has 14 residues.

The sample holds a few counts of this clonotype. The V call is TRBV19, the J call TRBJ2-2; D is undetermined. This CDR3 contains 14 residues. V was clipped by 1 base and J by 6 bases, with 9 bases between them. The germline V gene encodes CDR1 LNHDA and CDR2 SQIVND (reference sequence). The CDR3: CASSIAGVSGELFF. The CDR3 DNA is TGTGCCAGTAGTATAGCAGGAGTGTCCGGGGAGCTGTTTTTT.

The chain employs TRBV7-2 and TRBJ1-2; D is unresolved. CDR3 length: 13 amino acids. CDR1 and CDR2 (germline): SGHTA, FQGNSA. V lost 5 bases and J lost 2, with 9 bases in between. CDR3 sequence (DNA): TGTGCCAGCAGCCCCGGGAGAAACTATGGCTACACCTTC. The encoded protein is CASSPGRNYGYTF.

The gene calls are TRBV20-1 and TRBJ1-2; TRBD1 matches 7 bases. Germline-derived CDR1 and CDR2 are DFQATT and SNEGSKA (reference sequence). V was pared by 3 bases and J by 8 bases, with 9 bases of the junction left unmatched. The CDR3 is made up of 13 amino acids. The CDR3 region is CSASSGTAIGYTF. DNA for the CDR3: TGCAGTGCTAGTTCGGGGACAGCGATCGGCTACACCTTC.

Here the CDR3 DNA reads TGTGCCAGCAGCCAAGACAGGTACTATGGCTACACCTTC. Translated: CASSQDRYYGYTF. This chain uses TRBV3-1 with TRBJ1-2, with D uncertain. This CDR3 has 13 residues. V was shortened by 0 bases and J by 3 bases, with 5 bases between the two germline ends. Germline CDR1 is LGHDT and CDR2 is YNNKEL (reference sequence). The variable domain in full, with the rest retrieved from reference TRBV3-1 and TRBJ1-2, is DTAVSQTPKYLVTQMGNDKSIKCEQNLGHDTMYWYKQDSKKFLKIMFSYNNKELIINETVPNRFSPKSPDKAHLNLHINSLELGDSAVYFCASSQDRYYGYTFGSGTRLTVV.

The genes are TRBV5-1 and TRBJ1-2; maybe TRBD1 (6 bases). The ends were cut back, 4 bases at V and 4 bases at J, with 17 bases in the middle. CDR3 length: 15 amino acids. CDR1 and CDR2 (germline): SGHRS, YFSETQ. The CDR3 here is CASSPLEGGGYGYTF. The CDR3 region has the DNA TGCGCCAGCAGCCCCTTAGAAGGAGGGGGCTATGGCTACACCTTC.

Remarks on this clonotype: A junction boundary mismatches the germline segment, possibly from a read error. The rearrangement links TRBV7-2 to TRBJ2-1; D perhaps matches TRBD2 (6 bases). From germline, CDR1 is SGHTA and CDR2 FQGNSA. The CDR3 is 12 amino acids. The CDR3 reads CASSLDGGTAVF. CDR3 in DNA: TGTGCCAGCAGCTTAGATGGGGGGACGGCTGTTTTC.

This clonotype was counted between two and nine times. This rearrangement joins TRBV7-8 to TRBJ1-2; 9 bases are a match to TRBD1. Germline CDR1 SGHVS, CDR2 FQNEAQ. There are 14 residues in the CDR3. V was clipped by 6 bases and J by 7 bases; unmatched bases: 9. The CDR3 DNA sequence: TGTGCCAGCAGATGGGGACAGGGTGTGGGTGGCTACACCTTC. Translating it yields CASRWGQGVGGYTF.

This clonotype came up a few times. The rearrangement uses TRBV5-1 and TRBJ1-2, with TRBD1 identical over 8 bases. In germline, CDR1 is SGHRS, CDR2 YFSETQ. V lost 0 bases and J lost 7; bases outside the gene matches: 2. CDR3 size: 13 residues. The chain's CDR3 is CASSLAGGGGYTF. The DNA of the CDR3 is TGCGCCAGCAGCTTGGCAGGGGGCGGTGGCTACACCTTC.

The genes are TRBV7-2 and TRBJ2-5; D is possibly TRBD1 or TRBD2 (5 bases each). This CDR3 spans 12 amino acids. With 8 bases removed from V and 3 bases from J, the gap between germline ends came to 10 bases. The germline gives CDR1 SGHTA, CDR2 FQGNSA. In nucleotides, the CDR3 is TGTGCCAGCGGGACGTTCGAAGAGACCCAGTACTTC. Its protein product is CASGTFEETQYF.

Only one count was recorded for this clonotype. V gene TRBV19 combines with J gene TRBJ1-1; the D gene is possibly TRBD1 (6 bases). CDR3 size: 13 residues. V shed 9 bases and J shed 0 bases, with 11 bases lying between them. CDR1 and CDR2 (germline): LNHDA, SQIVND (reference sequence). The CDR3 coding sequence is TGTGCCAGGAGTGGGGACATGAACACTGAAGCTTTCTTT. Its protein is CARSGDMNTEAFF.

The rearrangement links TRBV12-3 or TRBV12-4 to TRBJ2-3; perhaps D is TRBD1 or TRBD2 (6 bases each). There are 16 residues in the CDR3. The V gene lost 6 bases and the J gene lost 0 bases, with 16 bases spanning the gap. The CDR3 DNA follows: TGTGCCAGCAGAGTAGAAGGGGGGACAAGCACAGATACGCAGTATTTT. It is translated as CASRVEGGTSTDTQYF.

A single count supports this clonotype. This rearrangement joins TRBV7-9 to TRBJ1-1; D unclear. CDR1 and CDR2 from the germline V gene are SEHNR and FQNEAQ (reference sequence). CDR3 length: 11 residues. V lost 2 bases to trimming and J lost 7 bases, with 5 bases between them. CDR3 sequence: CASSLKDEAFF. The DNA for the CDR3 is TGTGCCAGCAGCTTAAAAGATGAAGCTTTCTTT.

The chain combines TRBV19 with TRBJ1-1, with unresolved D. In germline, CDR1 is LNHDA, CDR2 SQIVND (reference sequence). The V gene lost 6 bases and the J gene lost 5 bases, with 10 bases spanning the gap. The CDR3 is 12 amino acids. The CDR3 DNA follows: TGTGCCAGTAGAAGGGCATGGACTGAAGCTTTCTTT. It specifies CASRRAWTEAFF.

CDR3 in amino acids: CASSLSGTEGVKQYF. DNA of the CDR3: TGTGCCAGCAGCTTATCCGGGACGGAAGGGGTCAAGCAGTACTTC. J is TRBJ2-7 and V is TRBV7-9, with D possibly called TRBD1 or TRBD2 (5 bases each). Per the germline V gene, CDR1 is SEHNR and CDR2 is FQNEAQ (reference sequence). This CDR3 contains 15 residues. Trimming stripped 2 bases from V and 8 bases from J, with 19 bases between. The variable domain in full, with the rest retrieved from reference TRBV7-9 and TRBJ2-7, is DTGVSQNPRHKITKRGQNVTFRCDPISEHNRLYWYRQTLGQGPEFLTYFQNEAQLEKSRLLSDRFSAERPKGSFSTLEIQRTEQGDSAMYLCASSLSGTEGVKQYFGPGTRLTVT.

The chain links TRBV30 to TRBJ1-2; maybe TRBD1 (6 bases). Germline V gene data show CDR1 as GTSNPN and CDR2 as SVGIG (reference sequence). Trimming pared 2 bases from V and 6 bases from J, leaving 16 bases between. The CDR3 covers 14 residues. The chain's CDR3 is CAWSQQQGSDGYTF. In DNA, the CDR3 is TGTGCCTGGAGTCAACAACAGGGATCTGATGGCTACACCTTC.

V usage is TRBV7-9 and J usage is TRBJ1-1; D gene unclear. Per the germline V gene, CDR1 is SEHNR and CDR2 is FQNEAQ (reference sequence). V was trimmed by 1 base and J by 11 bases, leaving 11 bases between them. CDR3 length: 12 residues. The DNA for the CDR3 is TGTGCCAGCAGCTTAGGCGGGGAGGAGGCTTTCTTT. It translates to CASSLGGEEAFF.